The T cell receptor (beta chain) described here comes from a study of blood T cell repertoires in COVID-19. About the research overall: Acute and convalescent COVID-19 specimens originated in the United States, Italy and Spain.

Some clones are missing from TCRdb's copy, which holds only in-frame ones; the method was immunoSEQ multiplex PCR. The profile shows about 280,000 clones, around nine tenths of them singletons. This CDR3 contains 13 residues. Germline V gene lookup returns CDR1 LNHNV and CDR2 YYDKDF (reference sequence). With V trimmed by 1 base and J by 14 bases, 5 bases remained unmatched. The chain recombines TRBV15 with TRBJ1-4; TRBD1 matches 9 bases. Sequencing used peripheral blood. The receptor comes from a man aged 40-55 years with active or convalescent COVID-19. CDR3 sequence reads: CATSRVPGQGLFF. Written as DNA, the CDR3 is TGTGCCACCAGCAGAGTCCCGGGACAGGGTCTGTTTTTT.